Presented here are 9 T cell receptor beta chains from one specimen sequenced in a study of tumor-infiltrating lymphocytes in primary liver carcinoma. Making TCR beta cDNA involved roughly 500 ng total RNA and a constant-region primer. For TCR beta, libraries were produced by three nested multiplex PCR rounds using slightly modified ARM-PCR. It was with TRBV1-TRBV30 forward primers and a C-beta reverse primer that the first two PCR rounds were run, at approximately 9 cycles each. TCRdb re-analysed the multiplex PCR reads in MiXCR, keeping a single row per CDR3 protein. Of 95,000 to 150,000 distinct CDR3 sequences detected, less than 80% appear once; the ten largest clones hold over 7%. Between roughly 20 and 33 mg of unsorted bulk tissue served as the source from which RNA and DNA were co-extracted. The sequencing input was liver tumor tissue from sampling region 1. The subset here: tumor region T1, superior pole. The receptor source for this set is a woman aged 60 to 75 with primary liver carcinoma and hepatitis B virus infection.

This clonotype was observed many times. This chain connects TRBV12-3 or TRBV12-4 to TRBJ2-7; D unresolved. This CDR3 region has 15 residues. V gave up 4 bases and J gave up 3 bases, with 16 bases separating them. This chain's CDR3 is CASSSTPYPGYEQYF. The CDR3 DNA reads TGTGCCAGCAGTTCCACCCCCTACCCAGGCTACGAGCAGTACTTC.

As concerns this clonotype: This CDR3 fails to terminate in the conserved phenylalanine or tryptophan, so it likely reflects a read error. The chain recombines TRBV10-3 with TRBJ2-5; no reliable D call. The germline V and J ends were trimmed by 10 bases and 1 base, with 13 bases remaining between them. CDR1 is ENHRY, CDR2 SYGVKD, per germline. The CDR3 totals 13 residues. The CDR3 DNA follows: TGTGCCACCAGGCAGGATGGCCAAGAGACCCAGTACTTA. It codes for CATRQDGQETQYL.

The sample holds a few counts of this clonotype. A read error is possible here, since a much larger clone lies one base away. J is TRBJ2-1 and V is TRBV12-3 or TRBV12-4; 7 bases match TRBD1. The CDR3 sequence is 16 residues long. The CDR3 DNA reads TGTGCCGGCAGCCAGAGACAGGGTGGGACCTACAATGAGCAGTTCTTC. It translates to CAGSQRQGGTYNEQFF.

For this clonotype: Germline is not matched at one junction end, which may reflect a read error. The chain employs TRBV12-5 and TRBJ2-1; D remains ambiguous. CDR3 length equals 14 residues. Looked up from germline, CDR1 is LGHNT and CDR2 is FRNRAP. In DNA, the CDR3 is TGTGGTAGTGGTTTCGAGGTAGCTTACAATGAGCATTTCTTC. Its protein product is CGSGFEVAYNEHFF.

As concerns this clonotype: With a much larger clone just one base away, this may be a read error. The chain joins TRBV7-8 to TRBJ1-1, with D maybe TRBD1 (5 bases). Trimming took off 7 bases at V and 5 bases at J, with 14 bases between the two ends. Germline CDR1 reads SGHVS; CDR2 reads FQNEAQ. The CDR3 contains 13 residues. CDR3: CASIFKGLTEAFF. DNA of the CDR3: TGTGCCAGCATCTTTAAGGGGTTGACTGAAGCTTTCTTT.

In its sample, this clonotype was seen many times. The V call is TRBV6-1, the J call TRBJ2-5; tentatively, D is TRBD1 (6 bases). V was shortened by 5 bases and J by 4 bases, with 14 bases between the two germline ends. This CDR3 comprises 14 residues. Per germline, CDR1 MNHNS and CDR2 SASEGT. The DNA for the CDR3 is TGTGCCAGCAGTTTAACAACAGGGCCAGAGACCCAGTACTTC. Amino acid sequence: CASSLTTGPETQYF.

V usage is TRBV18 and J usage is TRBJ2-7; TRBD1 is a possible D gene (5 bases). Germline-derived CDR1 and CDR2 are KGHSH and LQKENI. The ends were cut back, 3 bases at V and 7 bases at J, with 13 bases in the middle. The length of the CDR3 is 13 residues. CDR3 sequence: CASSPPLTGEQYF. CDR3 in DNA: TGTGCCAGCTCACCTCCACTAACAGGAGAGCAGTACTTC. Looking up the rest from reference TRBV18 and TRBJ2-7 gives the full variable domain: NAGVMQNPRHLVRRRGQEARLRCSPMKGHSHVYWYRQLPEEGLKFMVYLQKENIIDESGMPKERFSAEFPKEGPSILRIQQVVRGDSAAYFCASSPPLTGEQYFGPGTRLTVT.

Remarks on this clonotype: An end of the junction differs from the germline gene, which may be a read error. The rearrangement joins TRBV10-2 to TRBJ2-5, with 7 bases aligning to TRBD2. CDR3 length: 16 residues. Germline loops: CDR1 WSHSY, CDR2 SAAADI. The CDR3 loop is CASSEELVGGRKTLYF. The CDR3 nucleotides are TGTGCCAGCAGTGAGGAACTAGTGGGAGGGCGAAAGACCCTGTACTTC.

This clonotype appeared once. The junction departs from the called germline gene at one end, perhaps through a read error. This rearrangement joins TRBV12-3 or TRBV12-4 to TRBJ2-3; D tentatively reads TRBD1 or TRBD2 (5 bases each). This CDR3 is built from 16 residues. In DNA, the CDR3 is TGTGACAGCAGTCTACTTAGTGGGAGAGGGGCAGATACGCAGTATTTT. Translating gives CDSSLLSGRGADTQYF.